This TCR beta chain comes out of a study of blood T cell repertoires in COVID-19 (dated by TCRdb to the early 2020s). For context, the study as a whole: The collaborator samples originated in the United States, Italy and Spain and spanned the acute and convalescent phases of COVID-19. The material from the prospective study consisted of cDNA or gDNA derived from T cells, B-cell-depleted T cells, or PBMCs. The dataset comprised deeply sampled blood TCRbeta repertoires from subjects exposed to, actively infected with, or recovered from COVID-19. A freely available public database, intended as a resource for researchers studying the immune response to SARS-CoV-2, is where the repertoires were released. Samples came from the ongoing ImmuneRACE study (first 160 participants) plus 1,254 subjects from 6 global collaborators. A de-identified subject ID, COVID-19 status, age in years and sex were almost always included in the sample metadata. Where available, HLA class I and class II types were taken from metadata supplied by the sample provider and were not determined by assay-based typing.

Concerning this clone itself: Its antigen remains undetermined. No base quality information exists; no much larger clone differs at one position.

The CDR3 contains 16 residues, cysteine and phenylalanine counted. Only the CDR3 DNA stays, 48 bases, in frame from base 1. For CDR1 and CDR2, the germline V gene lists SGHRS and YFSETQ. Germline trimming amounts to 4 bases on V and 0 bases on J, with 6 as the count of junction bases outside the gene matches. TCRbeta CDR3 regions were amplified from genomic DNA using the immunoSEQ Assay, a bias-controlled multiplex PCR. The study's own analysis went as follows. The number of nucleated cells in each sample was estimated from the amplification of reference gene primers within the assay. Sequence reads were collapsed and filtered to measure the absolute abundance of every unique TCRbeta CDR3 rearrangement. For each sample, productive Simpson clonality was calculated as the square root of Simpson's diversity index across productive rearrangements. TCRdb limited this immuneACCESS table to in-frame rearrangements with V and J called. A share of clones is missing; checked studies link under half to unresolved V genes, and the rest is unexplained. Clone size and the V and J calls come from that table; the DNA yielded D and trimming. This sample gives approximately 200,000 clones in total; 88% of them show up just once. The ten largest clonotypes hold 3.5% to 4.5% of the sample.

Summary of the overall study and its limitations: Clinical and demographic metadata were provided uncurated, with the amount varying by source and participant.

Each collaborating institution followed its own protocols to collect whole blood in K2EDTA tubes. For TCRbeta analysis, collaborator samples were shipped as frozen whole blood, as isolated PBMCs, or as DNA extracted from either sample type. The clonotype originates from a woman in her twenties or thirties with acute or convalescent COVID-19. Sequencing was done on a sample of peripheral blood. The chain couples TRBV5-1 to TRBJ2-2; 7 central bases correspond to TRBD1. The CDR3 amino acid sequence is: CASSPVGTANTGELFF. The DNA sequence is given as TGCGCCAGCAGCCCGGTGGGGACAGCGAACACCGGGGAGCTGTTTTTT.